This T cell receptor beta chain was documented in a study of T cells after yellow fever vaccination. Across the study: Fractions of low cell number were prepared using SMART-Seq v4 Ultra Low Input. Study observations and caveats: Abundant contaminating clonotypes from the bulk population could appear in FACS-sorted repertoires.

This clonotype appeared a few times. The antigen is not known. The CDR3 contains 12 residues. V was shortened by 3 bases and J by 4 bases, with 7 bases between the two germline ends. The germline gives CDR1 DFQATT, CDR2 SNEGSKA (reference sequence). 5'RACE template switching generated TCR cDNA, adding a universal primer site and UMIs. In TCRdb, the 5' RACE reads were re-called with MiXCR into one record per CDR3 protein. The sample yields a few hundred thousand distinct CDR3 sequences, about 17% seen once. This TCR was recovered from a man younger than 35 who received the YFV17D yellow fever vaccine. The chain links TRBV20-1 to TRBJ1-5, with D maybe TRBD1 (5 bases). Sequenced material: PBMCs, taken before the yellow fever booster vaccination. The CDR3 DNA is TGCAGTGCTAGGGGGGGGAATCAGCCCCAGCATTTT. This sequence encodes CSARGGNQPQHF.